A single sample gave rise to the 16 T cell receptor beta chains below, sequenced in a study of blood T cell repertoires in COVID-19. Sequenced by immunoSEQ multiplex PCR; TCRdb stores in-frame clones only, minus some. The table shows under 200,000 clones, with nearly 90% occurring only once. Sequencing used peripheral blood. These TCRs come from a man between 60 and 75 years old with active or convalescent COVID-19.

V gene TRBV5-5 combines with J gene TRBJ2-1, with 7 bases that match TRBD1. Germline V CDR1 and CDR2: SGHKS, YYEKEE (reference sequence). This CDR3 region has 13 residues. Germline trimming cut 0 bases from V and 10 bases from J; bases unmatched to any gene: 4. CDR3 in amino acids: CASSLGQGGEQFF. For the CDR3, the DNA is TGTGCCAGCAGCTTGGGACAGGGCGGCGAGCAGTTCTTC. Using reference TRBV5-5 and TRBJ2-1 for the parts outside the CDR3, the full variable domain is DAGVTQSPTHLIKTRGQQVTLRCSPISGHKSVSWYQQVLGQGPQFIFQYYEKEERGRGNFPDRFSARQFPNYSSELNVNALLLGDSALYLCASSLGQGGEQFFGPGTRLTVL.

The chain is built from TRBV5-1 and TRBJ2-7, with 12 bases fitting TRBD1. After removal of 2 bases from V and 3 bases from J, the junction contained 3 bases not matched to a gene. The germline gives CDR1 SGHRS, CDR2 YFSETQ. This CDR3 is 15 amino acids long. For the CDR3, the DNA is TGCGCCAGCAGCTTCGGGACAGGGGGCTTCTACGAGCAGTACTTC. Its translation is CASSFGTGGFYEQYF.

The rearrangement uses TRBV6-5 and TRBJ2-1, with D possibly being TRBD2 (5 bases). This CDR3 is 13 amino acids long. V was trimmed by 0 bases and J by 10 bases, leaving 10 bases between them. CDR1 is MNHEY and CDR2 is SVGAGI in the germline V gene. The CDR3 sequence is CASSYSSVQEQFF. The CDR3, as DNA: TGTGCCAGCAGTTACTCTAGCGTTCAAGAGCAGTTCTTC.

The chain is built from TRBV5-4 and TRBJ1-4; 8 bases match TRBD1. V dropped 3 bases and J dropped 2; count of bases not matched to a gene: 6. This CDR3 contains 16 residues. The V gene's germline CDR1 is SGHNT and CDR2 YYREEE (reference sequence). This CDR3 reads CASSSGQGGTNEKLFF. CDR3 coding DNA: TGTGCCAGCAGCTCAGGACAGGGAGGCACTAATGAAAAACTGTTTTTT.

The chain is built from TRBV7-9 and TRBJ2-7; D is uncertain. The length of the CDR3 is 14 residues. V lost 2 bases to trimming and J lost 2 bases, with 10 bases between them. Germline CDR1 reads SEHNR; CDR2 reads FQNEAQ (reference sequence). CDR3 sequence: CASSLLGSTYEQYF. The CDR3 DNA follows: TGTGCCAGCAGCTTATTGGGCAGCACCTACGAGCAGTACTTC. The complete variable domain, with remaining parts taken from reference TRBV7-9 and TRBJ2-7, reads DTGVSQNPRHKITKRGQNVTFRCDPISEHNRLYWYRQTLGQGPEFLTYFQNEAQLEKSRLLSDRFSAERPKGSFSTLEIQRTEQGDSAMYLCASSLLGSTYEQYFGPGTRLTVT.

V usage is TRBV19 and J usage is TRBJ1-2; 7 bases are shared with TRBD1. CDR1 LNHDA and CDR2 SQIVND come from the germline V gene (reference sequence). This CDR3 is 14 amino acids long. V shed 6 bases and J 2 bases; nucleotides not matched to a gene: 6. This CDR3 is CASSREQGNYGYTF. CDR3 coding DNA: TGTGCCAGTAGCCGCGAACAGGGGAACTATGGCTACACCTTC.

V gene TRBV11-2 combines with J gene TRBJ1-1, with 7 positions matching TRBD1. V dropped 2 bases and J dropped 4; count of bases not matched to a gene: 1. The CDR3 spans 13 residues. CDR1 and CDR2 (germline): SGHAT, FQNNGV. The CDR3 region has the DNA TGTGCCAGCAGCTTACCAGGGGGCACTGAAGCTTTCTTT. Protein sequence: CASSLPGGTEAFF.

The chain carries TRBV6-5 and TRBJ2-7; TRBD2 aligns across 10 bases. Trimming removed 8 bases from V and 4 bases from J; junction bases left unmatched: 8. This CDR3 comprises 14 residues. Germline-derived CDR1 and CDR2 are MNHEY and SVGAGI. CDR3 coding DNA: TGTGCCAGCCAAATAACTAGCGGGGCGTACGAGCAGTACTTC. Its protein product is CASQITSGAYEQYF.

The V call is TRBV3-1 (or the pseudogene TRBV3-2), the J call TRBJ1-2, with TRBD1 identical over 9 bases. The V gene's germline CDR1 is LGHDT and CDR2 YNNKEL (reference sequence). CDR3 length: 16 residues. Trimming at V came to 5 bases and at J to 4 bases, leaving 11 bases not matched to a gene. The CDR3 here is CASSAQDRGLGYGYTF. The CDR3 coding sequence is TGTGCCAGCAGCGCGCAGGACAGGGGACTTGGCTATGGCTACACCTTC.

CDR3 in DNA: TGTGCCACGAACCCGACGGGTGGACAGGGGCTGAACAATCAGCCCCAGCATTTT. This codes for CATNPTGGQGLNNQPQHF. This chain connects TRBV19 to TRBJ1-5; 9 positions agree with TRBD1. The CDR3 extends over 18 amino acids. V lost 10 bases and J lost 3; bases outside the gene matches: 19. Per germline, CDR1 LNHDA and CDR2 SQIVND (reference sequence).

The gene calls are TRBV5-4 and TRBJ1-3, with a possible D match to TRBD1 (5 bases). Germline V CDR1 and CDR2: SGHNT, YYREEE (reference sequence). The CDR3 runs 15 residues. Trimming left V 1 base short and J 0 bases short, with 8 bases between. CDR3 loop: CASSLQGYSGNTIYF. CDR3 nucleotide sequence: TGTGCCAGCAGCTTGCAGGGTTACTCTGGAAACACCATATATTTT.

The chain employs TRBV9 and TRBJ2-5, with 8 bases aligning to TRBD2. The germline V gene has CDR1 SGDLS and CDR2 YYNGEE. V lost 0 bases to trimming and J lost 2 bases; unmatched junction nucleotides: 6. The CDR3 has 16 residues. The DNA for the CDR3 is TGTGCCAGCAGCGTAGGGGTAACTAGCGGACAAGAGACCCAGTACTTC. Translation gives CASSVGVTSGQETQYF.

This chain connects TRBV2 to TRBJ2-7; 9 positions match TRBD1. Germline loops: CDR1 SNHLY, CDR2 FYNNEI. The CDR3 contains 15 residues. V trimming: 6 bases; J trimming: 1 base; junction bases outside the gene matches: 7. This CDR3 is CASRKDRGSSYEQYF. The CDR3 DNA is TGTGCCAGCAGAAAGGACAGGGGCTCGTCCTACGAGCAGTACTTC.

This clone was observed a single time. This chain uses TRBV5-3 with TRBJ2-5; D is unresolved. TRBV5-3 has ORF status, its function being uncertain. CDR3 length: 12 residues. The V end was cut by 9 bases, the J end by 5 bases, with 14 bases between. CDR3 coding DNA: TGTGCCACCCCCTCCTCCGTGGAGACCCAGTACTTC. It encodes CATPSSVETQYF.

The chain couples TRBV2 to TRBJ2-5; possibly TRBD2 for D (7 bases). The CDR3 is 13 amino acids. Germline lookup yields CDR1 SNHLY and CDR2 FYNNEI. V dropped 7 bases and J dropped 6 bases, with 15 bases sitting between them. The CDR3 bases are TGTGCCAGCACCGAGGGGGGGGCAAAGACCCAGTACTTC. It yields the protein CASTEGGAKTQYF.

This clone was seen just once. The DNA for the CDR3 is TGTGCCATCAGTGAGTCACAGGGGTTGTCACCCCTCCACTTT. Protein sequence: CAISESQGLSPLHF. This chain uses TRBV10-3 with TRBJ1-6; 7 bases are shared with TRBD1. Germline CDR1 ENHRY, CDR2 SYGVKD. V dropped 0 bases and J dropped 10; count of bases not matched to a gene: 3. The CDR3 length is 14 residues.